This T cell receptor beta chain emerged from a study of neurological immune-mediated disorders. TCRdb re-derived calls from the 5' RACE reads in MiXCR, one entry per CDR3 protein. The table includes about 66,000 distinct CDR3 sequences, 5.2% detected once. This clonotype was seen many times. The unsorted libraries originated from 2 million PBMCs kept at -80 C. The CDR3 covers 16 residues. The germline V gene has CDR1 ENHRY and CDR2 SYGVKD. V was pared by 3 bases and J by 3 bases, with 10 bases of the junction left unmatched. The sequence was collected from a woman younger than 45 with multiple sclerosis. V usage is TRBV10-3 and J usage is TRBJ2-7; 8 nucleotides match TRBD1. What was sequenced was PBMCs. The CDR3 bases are TGTGCCATCAGTGACTACACAGGGGGTGTGATCTACGAGCAGTACTTC. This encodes CAISDYTGGVIYEQYF.